Below, 27 T cell receptor beta chains from the same sample are listed, as sequenced in a study of molecular identifiers for immune sequencing clone quantification. TCRdb called the PCR reads again in MiXCR, with one record for every CDR3 protein. The table has under 600,000 distinct CDR3 sequences, about 20% seen once. The sample taken for sequencing was naive CD8+ T cells from blood, with Jurkat cell RNA spiked in. Regarding subset: FACS-sorted CD8+CD4-CCR7+CD45RA+ naive T cells. The receptors originated from a human donor in good health. Some libraries in this study had Jurkat cell RNA spiked in.

This clonotype was recorded a few times. The chain uses TRBV21-1 and TRBJ2-3; no DNA check was done on the table's D call, TRBD1. TRBV21-1 corresponds to a pseudogene. The CDR3 runs 16 residues. The CDR3 here is CASSKARAERTDTQYF. CDR3 nucleotides: TGTGCCAGCAGCAAAGCGAGGGCGGAACGCACAGATACGCAGTATTTT.

This clonotype was recorded many times. The chain joins TRBV6-6 to TRBJ1-1; D is unclear. V lost 8 bases and J lost 8, with 18 bases in between. Looked up from germline, CDR1 is MNHNY and CDR2 is SVGAGI (reference sequence). The CDR3 runs 13 residues. The CDR3 nucleotides are TGTGCCAGCGGGGAGTTAACCTCACCGGAAGCTTTCTTT. This sequence encodes CASGELTSPEAFF.

In the case of this clonotype: This may be a read error, as it is one base from a much larger clone. CDR3 DNA sequence: TGTGCCAGCAGTTTTAATTCGGGGGCGCGTAACGCAGATACGCAGTATTTT. It encodes CASSFNSGARNADTQYF. This rearrangement joins TRBV12-3 or TRBV12-4 to TRBJ2-3, with D tentatively TRBD1 or TRBD2 (6 bases each). V shed 3 bases and J shed 4 bases, with 20 bases lying between them. The CDR3 loop spans 17 amino acids.

A few counts support this clonotype. The rearrangement links TRBV4-1 to TRBJ2-1; tentative D call: TRBD1 (6 bases). Germline lookup yields CDR1 MGHRA and CDR2 YSYEKL. This CDR3 region has 15 residues. V was trimmed by 0 bases and J by 5 bases, leaving 11 bases between them. The CDR3 region has the DNA TGCGCCAGCAGCCAAGAGCACAGGGAGAACAATGAGCAGTTCTTC. It codes for CASSQEHRENNEQFF.

This clonotype was observed a few times. The chain uses TRBV20-1 and TRBJ2-1; 12 bases align to TRBD2. Trimming took 7 bases from V and 2 from J; bases not matched to a gene: 6. The CDR3 contains 15 residues. In germline, CDR1 is DFQATT, CDR2 SNEGSKA (reference sequence). DNA for the CDR3: TGCAGTGTTACCCTAGCGGGAGGGACCTACAATGAGCAGTTCTTC. This translates into CSVTLAGGTYNEQFF.

This clonotype was detected ten times or more. The chain employs TRBV14 and TRBJ1-1; D call uncertain. The germline CDR1 and CDR2 sequences are SGHDN and FVKESK. Trimming cost V 9 bases and J 6 bases, with 14 bases left between them. The CDR3 consists of 12 residues. The CDR3 DNA is TGTGCCAGTTCGGCGGGTAAGGCTGAAGCTTTCTTT. Encoded protein: CASSAGKAEAFF. Complete variable domain (other parts from reference TRBV14 and TRBJ1-1): EAGVTQFPSHSVIEKGQTVTLRCDPISGHDNLYWYRRVMGKEIKFLLHFVKESKQDESGMPNNRFLAERTGGTYSTLKVQPAELEDSGVYFCASSAGKAEAFFGQGTRLTVV.

This chain uses TRBV24-1 with TRBJ2-5; weak D call: TRBD2 (5 bases). The CDR3 sequence is 15 residues long. Germline CDR1 and CDR2: KGHDR and SFDVKD. V gave up 4 bases and J gave up 4 bases, with 15 bases separating them. The CDR3 coding sequence is TGTGCCACCAGTGACTCTCAGAGAGGGTCAGAGACCCAGTACTTC. This encodes CATSDSQRGSETQYF.

This clonotype occurred many times. V and J are TRBV24-1 and TRBJ2-2; no firm D call. The germline gives CDR1 KGHDR, CDR2 SFDVKD. CDR3 size: 14 residues. Trimming took 1 base from V and 6 from J, leaving 8 bases between them. CDR3 protein: CATSDFELPGELFF. Written as DNA, the CDR3 is TGTGCCACCAGTGATTTTGAGTTGCCCGGGGAGCTGTTTTTT.

This clonotype was counted a few times. CDR3 nucleotides: TGTGCCAGCAGTTTTCGCAGTGAATACGAGCAGTACTTC. This encodes CASSFRSEYEQYF. This sequence joins TRBV28 and TRBJ2-7; D not certain. V was cut by 3 bases and J by 4 bases, with 10 bases left in between. The V gene's germline CDR1 is MDHEN and CDR2 SYDVKM. The CDR3 runs to 13 residues.

This clonotype showed up many times. J is TRBJ1-5 and V is TRBV6-5; D is ambiguous. This CDR3 spans 13 amino acids. Between the trimmed V and J ends, which lost 5 bases and 0 bases, there was a span of 5 bases. Per the germline V gene, CDR1 is MNHEY and CDR2 is SVGAGI. CDR3 in DNA: TGTGCCAGCAGTCCAACTAGCAATCAGCCCCAGCATTTT. Amino acids: CASSPTSNQPQHF.

The sample holds many counts of this clonotype. The gene calls are TRBV20-1 and TRBJ1-1; the D gene is possibly TRBD1 (5 bases). The V gene lost 0 bases and the J gene lost 4 bases, with 21 bases spanning the gap. The CDR3 has 17 residues. From germline, CDR1 is DFQATT and CDR2 SNEGSKA (reference sequence). CDR3 sequence: CSARDRQRGVYATEAFF. CDR3 nucleotide sequence: TGCAGTGCTAGAGATCGACAGCGAGGGGTTTATGCCACTGAAGCTTTCTTT.

On this clonotype: A read error may be the cause here, since a much bigger clone is one base away. The chain joins TRBV27 to TRBJ2-7; D is unresolved. Germline V gene lookup returns CDR1 MNHEY and CDR2 SMNVEV (reference sequence). This CDR3 has 13 residues. The CDR3 is CTSSFKATYEQYF. The CDR3 DNA sequence: TGTACCAGCAGTTTTAAGGCAACCTACGAGCAGTACTTC.

The sample holds many counts of this clonotype. V usage is TRBV12-3 or TRBV12-4 and J usage is TRBJ2-3; possible D gene TRBD2, 5 bases. This CDR3 is built from 14 residues. Trimming pared 6 bases from V and 1 base from J, leaving 11 bases between. The CDR3 is CASREMGGTDTQYF. For the CDR3, the DNA is TGTGCCAGCAGGGAGATGGGAGGCACAGATACGCAGTATTTT.

This clonotype was recorded a few times. The chain employs TRBV7-6 and TRBJ2-5, with D uncertain. This CDR3 is built from 14 residues. The V end was cut by 5 bases, the J end by 0 bases, with 10 bases between. CDR1 is SGHVS, CDR2 FNYEAQ, per germline. The CDR3 is CASSPHMYQETQYF. The CDR3 DNA is TGTGCCAGCAGCCCCCACATGTACCAAGAGACCCAGTACTTC.

In this sample, this clonotype turned up many times. The chain couples TRBV12-5 to TRBJ1-1; no definite D call. This CDR3 spans 17 amino acids. V was shortened by 3 bases and J by 4 bases, with 21 bases between the two germline ends. Germline V gene lookup returns CDR1 LGHNT and CDR2 FRNRAP. CDR3 bases: TGTGCTAGTGGTTTCAGCCCCGTTGAAGGGCGAATCACTGAAGCTTTCTTT. It translates to CASGFSPVEGRITEAFF.

This clonotype appeared many times. This chain uses TRBV7-2 with TRBJ2-5; TRBD1 aligns across 8 bases. The CDR3 covers 15 residues. With V trimmed by 1 base and J by 7 bases, 8 bases remained unmatched. Germline-derived CDR1 and CDR2 are SGHTA and FQGNSA. The CDR3 DNA follows: TGTGCCAGCAGCTTAGGCGGGGACAGGACACGGACCCAGTACTTC. It encodes CASSLGGDRTRTQYF.

A remark on this clonotype: A much more abundant neighbour one base away suggests this may be a read error. The chain joins TRBV20-1 to TRBJ1-3; the match to TRBD1 covers 8 bases. The CDR3 spans 13 residues. V lost 5 bases and J lost 5; bases outside the gene matches: 5. The germline V gene encodes CDR1 DFQATT and CDR2 SNEGSKA (reference sequence). The DNA for the CDR3 is TGCAGTGCTCCTAACAGGGGGAGAAACACCATATATTTT. It encodes CSAPNRGRNTIYF.

The chain links TRBV4-1 to TRBJ1-1; D is unclear. The CDR3 extends over 14 amino acids. Germline loops: CDR1 MGHRA, CDR2 YSYEKL. Trimming pared 5 bases from V and 4 bases from J, leaving 14 bases between. The CDR3 DNA is TGCGCCAGCAGCGGGAGCGGGAGCTTCACTGAAGCTTTCTTT. This encodes CASSGSGSFTEAFF.

The genes are TRBV28 and TRBJ2-3; 9 bases agree with TRBD2. Germline V gene sequence: CDR1 MDHEN, CDR2 SYDVKM. The CDR3 contains 15 residues. V dropped 2 bases and J dropped 5; count of bases not matched to a gene: 5. The CDR3: CASSLGAGGLDTQYF. Here the CDR3 DNA reads TGTGCCAGCAGTTTAGGAGCGGGAGGATTAGATACGCAGTATTTT. The entire variable domain, with the rest obtained from reference TRBV28 and TRBJ2-3, is as follows: DVKVTQSSRYLVKRTGEKVFLECVQDMDHENMFWYRQDPGLGLRLIYFSYDVKMKEKGDIPEGYSVSREKKERFSLILESASTNQTSMYLCASSLGAGGLDTQYFGPGTRLTVL.

In the case of this clonotype: A junction end diverges from the germline sequence, so it may reflect a read error. The V and J genes are TRBV4-1 and TRBJ2-3; D is undetermined. The CDR3 runs to 13 residues. From germline, CDR1 is MGHRA and CDR2 YSYEKL. In nucleotides, the CDR3 is TGCGTCAGCAGCCAAGATCTAGCAGATACGCAGTATTTT. It translates to CVSSQDLADTQYF.

This clonotype was counted at least ten times. The chain is built from TRBV4-1 and TRBJ1-1; D might be TRBD1 (5 bases). Trimming took 3 bases from V and 4 from J, leaving 9 bases between them. This CDR3 has 13 residues. Per germline, CDR1 MGHRA and CDR2 YSYEKL. As DNA, the CDR3 is TGCGCCAGCAGCCACTCGGGGCGCACTGAAGCTTTCTTT. Protein: CASSHSGRTEAFF.

The rearrangement joins TRBV20-1 to TRBJ1-2; 9 bases are shared with TRBD1. V shed 3 bases, J shed 4 bases, and the junction held 6 bases outside the gene matches. Per the germline V gene, CDR1 is DFQATT and CDR2 is SNEGSKA (reference sequence). The CDR3 runs to 14 residues. The CDR3 bases are TGCAGTGCTAGGCTGGACAGGGGCCCCTATGGCTACACCTTC. Protein sequence: CSARLDRGPYGYTF.

In its sample, this clonotype was seen many times. The chain recombines TRBV20-1 with TRBJ2-7; D is possibly TRBD2 (6 bases). The length of the CDR3 is 17 residues. The V end was cut by 2 bases, the J end by 0 bases, with 20 bases between. Looked up from germline, CDR1 is DFQATT and CDR2 is SNEGSKA (reference sequence). The CDR3 region is CSARIFYRGGLSYEQYF. The CDR3 DNA follows: TGCAGTGCTAGAATATTCTATCGGGGAGGCCTCTCCTACGAGCAGTACTTC.

Concerning this clonotype: This may come from a read error, since a much larger clone is one base off. The chain has TRBV2 and TRBJ2-6; D remains ambiguous. Looked up from germline, CDR1 is SNHLY and CDR2 is FYNNEI. The germline V and J ends were trimmed by 3 bases and 6 bases, with 6 bases remaining between them. This CDR3 has 13 residues. The CDR3 protein is CASSDVLANVLTF. CDR3 nucleotides: TGTGCCAGCAGTGACGTCTTGGCCAACGTCCTGACTTTC.

This clonotype was picked up a small number of times. The CDR3 region is CASRNHYSRVANEKLFF. DNA of the CDR3: TGTGCCAGCAGAAATCATTATAGCAGGGTTGCTAATGAAAAACTGTTTTTT. The genes are TRBV27 and TRBJ1-4, with a tentative D call TRBD1 (5 bases). CDR1 is MNHEY and CDR2 is SMNVEV in the germline V gene (reference sequence). CDR3 size: 17 residues. V was shortened by 6 bases and J by 3 bases, with 20 bases between the two germline ends. Variable domain in full (rest from reference TRBV27 and TRBJ1-4): EAQVTQNPRYLITVTGKKLTVTCSQNMNHEYMSWYRQDPGLGLRQIYYSMNVEVTDKGDVPEGYKVSRKEKRNFPLILESPSPNQTSLYFCASRNHYSRVANEKLFFGSGTQLSVL.

V is TRBV11-2 and J is TRBJ1-1, with D unclear. This CDR3 spans 12 amino acids. Germline V gene sequence: CDR1 SGHAT, CDR2 FQNNGV. Trimming took 3 bases from V and 4 from J, leaving 6 bases between them. The CDR3 DNA follows: TGTGCCAGCAGCTTGAGCCCCACTGAAGCTTTCTTT. It encodes CASSLSPTEAFF.

The rearrangement uses TRBV19 and TRBJ2-1, with TRBD2 matching over 11 bases. CDR1 is LNHDA, CDR2 SQIVND, per germline (reference sequence). The CDR3 is 16 residues long. Trimming took 2 bases from V and 9 from J; bases not matched to a gene: 9. CDR3 bases: TGTGCCAGTAGTATAACTAGCGGGAGAAGGGGCACTGAGCAGTTCTTC. Translating gives CASSITSGRRGTEQFF.